Listed below are T cell receptor beta chains from one sample, sequenced in a study of blood T cell repertoires in COVID-19. Assay: immunoSEQ multiplex PCR; the TCRdb copy retains only in-frame clones and omits some. The table shows fewer than 300,000 clones, with roughly nine tenths occurring only once. Sequenced: peripheral blood. All receptors derive from a woman in her twenties or thirties with COVID-19, enrolled during active disease. Both conserved end residues are part of each CDR3. The D gene is left open where the match is weak. Some rows have no size entry. The others give once, few or many, or a class for an expanded clone.

D	J	size	V	CDR3	DNA
TRBD2	TRBJ2-5	NA	TRBV5-1	CASSLGRLAGGTETQYF	TGCGCCAGCAGCTTGGGGCGACTAGCGGGGGGGACCGAGACCCAGTACTTC
TRBD2	TRBJ2-1	once	TRBV3-1/TRBV3-2	CASSQGLADYNEQFF	TGTGCCAGCAGCCAAGGACTAGCGGACTACAATGAGCAGTTCTTC
NA	TRBJ2-7	NA	TRBV19	CASSIQDEQYF	TGTGCCAGTAGTATTCAGGACGAGCAGTACTTC
NA	TRBJ2-1	NA	TRBV4-1	CASSQVLSPGEQFF	TGCGCCAGCAGCCAAGTTCTAAGTCCCGGTGAGCAGTTCTTC
NA	TRBJ1-4	few	TRBV18	CASSPTGTRGEKLFF	TGTGCCAGCTCACCTACCGGGACTAGGGGTGAAAAACTGTTTTTT
TRBD2	TRBJ2-1	NA	TRBV28	CASSPWTSGEVYNEQFF	TGTGCCAGCAGTCCATGGACTAGCGGGGAAGTATACAATGAGCAGTTCTTC
TRBD1	TRBJ1-2	few	TRBV7-8	CASSSDRGQGGYTF	TGTGCCAGCAGCTCCGACAGGGGGCAGGGGGGCTACACCTTC
NA	TRBJ1-4	NA	TRBV28	CASSQPGESWNEKLFF	TGTGCCAGCAGTCAGCCGGGGGAGAGCTGGAATGAAAAACTGTTTTTT
TRBD1	TRBJ1-6	NA	TRBV5-4	CASSVRTGPDNSPLHF	TGTGCCAGCAGCGTCAGGACAGGGCCCGATAATTCACCCCTCCACTTT
NA	TRBJ1-3	few	TRBV5-1	CASSAGPAEGNTIYF	TGCGCCAGCAGCGCGGGGCCAGCGGAAGGAAACACCATATATTTT
NA	TRBJ2-5	NA	TRBV5-1	CASIRGSGETQYF	TGCGCCAGCATTCGGGGGTCCGGGGAGACCCAGTACTTC
NA	TRBJ1-1	NA	TRBV7-6	CASSATYEAFF	TGTGCCAGCAGCGCCACTTATGAAGCTTTCTTT
TRBD1	TRBJ1-2	NA	TRBV3-1/TRBV3-2	CASSQDPSGTGIYGYTF	TGTGCCAGCAGCCAGGACCCGTCCGGGACAGGGATCTATGGCTACACCTTC
NA	TRBJ1-6	NA	TRBV6-5	CASSPRQKNNSPLHF	TGTGCCAGCAGTCCCCGCCAGAAGAACAATTCACCCCTCCACTTT
NA	TRBJ2-7	NA	TRBV15	CATSRDWVSFEQYF	TGTGCCACCAGCAGAGATTGGGTTAGCTTCGAGCAGTACTTC
NA	TRBJ2-1	NA	TRBV5-1	CASSFSDNEQFF	TGCGCCAGCAGCTTTAGCGACAATGAGCAGTTCTTC
NA	TRBJ2-7	NA	TRBV11-2	CASSLVFKPYEQYF	TGTGCCAGCAGCTTAGTATTCAAGCCCTACGAGCAGTACTTC
NA	TRBJ2-3	NA	TRBV4-1	CASSQEKPLSPDTQYF	TGCGCCAGCAGCCAAGAAAAGCCGCTTTCCCCAGATACGCAGTATTTT
NA	TRBJ1-1	NA	TRBV5-6	CASSLPGLMNTEAFF	TGTGCCAGCAGCTTGCCGGGATTGATGAACACTGAAGCTTTCTTT
NA	TRBJ1-1	NA	TRBV7-8	CARGERLWQNTEAFF	TGTGCCAGGGGTGAGCGCTTATGGCAGAACACTGAAGCTTTCTTT
NA	TRBJ2-7	NA	TRBV11-2	CASSLDFPGEQYF	TGTGCCAGCAGCTTAGATTTTCCCGGGGAGCAGTACTTC
NA	TRBJ2-7	NA	TRBV25-1	CASSEYRAPYEQYF	TGTGCCAGCAGTGAATACAGGGCACCCTACGAGCAGTACTTC
TRBD1	TRBJ1-4	once	TRBV18	CASSGQGVTNEKLFF	TGTGCCAGCTCGGGACAGGGGGTGACTAATGAAAAACTGTTTTTT
NA	TRBJ2-7	NA	TRBV6-6	CASSYSMAGVDYEQYF	TGTGCCAGCAGTTACTCGATGGCAGGGGTCGACTACGAGCAGTACTTC
TRBD1	TRBJ1-2	few	TRBV24-1	CATTTGDRGMDGYTF	TGTGCCACCACCACGGGGGACAGGGGGATGGATGGCTACACCTTC
TRBD1	TRBJ2-7	NA	TRBV5-1	CASSSPGQGITEQYF	TGCGCCAGCAGCTCGCCGGGACAGGGGATAACTGAGCAGTACTTC
NA	TRBJ1-2	once	TRBV27	CASGKGLRGYGYTF	TGTGCCAGCGGTAAGGGACTCCGAGGGTATGGCTACACCTTC
NA	TRBJ2-2	NA	TRBV24-1	CATSGPRNTGELFF	TGTGCCACCAGTGGGCCTCGGAACACCGGGGAGCTGTTTTTT
NA	TRBJ2-5	NA	TRBV29-1	CSVGGRLYQETQYF	TGCAGCGTTGGGGGGCGCCTGTACCAAGAGACCCAGTACTTC
TRBD1	TRBJ2-3	once	TRBV5-4	CASSHPNRGLDTQYF	TGTGCCAGCAGCCACCCTAACAGGGGGTTAGATACGCAGTATTTT
NA	TRBJ1-2	NA	TRBV5-1	CASSLAYAGYGYTF	TGCGCCAGCAGCTTGGCCTATGCAGGGTATGGCTACACCTTC
NA	TRBJ1-3	NA	TRBV28	CASSSLREVAGNTIYF	TGTGCCAGCAGTTCCCTTAGGGAGGTGGCTGGAAACACCATATATTTT
NA	TRBJ2-1	NA	TRBV11-3	CASSFQAGPLNEQFF	TGTGCCAGCAGCTTCCAGGCGGGCCCGCTAAATGAGCAGTTCTTC
TRBD2	TRBJ2-6	NA	TRBV11-3	CASSLDRAGASGANVLTF	TGTGCCAGCAGCTTAGACAGGGCGGGAGCCTCTGGGGCCAACGTCCTGACTTTC
NA	TRBJ1-6	NA	TRBV6-1	CASSEVGGGRINSPLHF	TGTGCCAGCAGTGAAGTCGGCGGGGGTCGTATTAATTCACCCCTCCACTTT
NA	TRBJ1-5	few	TRBV11-2	CASSLAGNDQPQHF	TGTGCCAGCAGCCTGGCGGGGAACGATCAGCCCCAGCATTTT
NA	TRBJ1-5	NA	TRBV7-9	CASGRSGSNQPQHF	TGTGCCAGTGGTAGATCAGGTAGCAATCAGCCCCAGCATTTT
NA	TRBJ2-7	NA	TRBV9	CASSANRNSYEQYF	TGTGCCAGCAGCGCAAACAGGAACTCCTATGAGCAGTACTTC
NA	TRBJ2-2	few	TRBV4-1	CASSPAPASTAGELFF	TGCGCCAGCAGCCCCGCTCCAGCGAGTACTGCCGGGGAGCTGTTTTTT
NA	TRBJ2-7	few	TRBV6-2/TRBV6-3	CASSYRPGADYEQYF	TGTGCCAGCAGTTATCGCCCAGGGGCCGACTACGAGCAGTACTTC
NA	TRBJ2-7	NA	TRBV12-3/TRBV12-4	CASSLSPNEQYF	TGTGCCAGCAGTTTATCCCCCAACGAGCAGTACTTC
NA	TRBJ1-4	NA	TRBV3-1/TRBV3-2	CASTGGLNEKLFF	TGTGCCAGCACTGGAGGACTTAATGAAAAACTGTTTTTT
TRBD2	TRBJ2-5	NA	TRBV7-9	CASSLLRKTSGGEETQYF	TGTGCCAGCAGCTTATTAAGAAAAACTAGCGGGGGGGAGGAGACCCAGTACTTC
TRBD2	TRBJ2-5	NA	TRBV5-5	CASSGGLIQETQYF	TGTGCCAGCAGCGGGGGACTAATCCAAGAGACCCAGTACTTC
NA	TRBJ1-2	NA	TRBV6-5	CGIFEAANYGYTF	TGCGGCATTTTCGAGGCTGCTAACTATGGCTACACCTTC
NA	TRBJ1-1	NA	TRBV27	CASSLQGRMNTEAFF	TGTGCCAGCAGTTTACAGGGCAGAATGAACACTGAAGCTTTCTTT
NA	TRBJ2-5	once	TRBV5-1	CASSPGHYQETQYF	TGCGCCAGCAGCCCAGGGCATTACCAAGAGACCCAGTACTTC
TRBD1	TRBJ1-2	NA	TRBV2	CASKTGGPPGYTF	TGTGCCAGCAAGACAGGGGGCCCACCTGGCTACACCTTC
NA	TRBJ2-5	NA	TRBV5-6	CASSRGGTWGAQYF	TGTGCCAGCAGTCGCGGGGGCACCTGGGGGGCCCAGTACTTC